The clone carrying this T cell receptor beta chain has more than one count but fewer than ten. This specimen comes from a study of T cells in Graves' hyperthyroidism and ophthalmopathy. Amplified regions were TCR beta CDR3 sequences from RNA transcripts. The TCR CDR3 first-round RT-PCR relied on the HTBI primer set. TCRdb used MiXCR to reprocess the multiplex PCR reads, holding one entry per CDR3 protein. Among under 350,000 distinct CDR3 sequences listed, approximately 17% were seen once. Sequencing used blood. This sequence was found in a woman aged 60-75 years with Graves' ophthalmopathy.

The CDR3 region has the DNA TGTGCCAGCCTCGGTATTAAAGCGAACACCGGGGAGCTGTTTTTT. It yields the protein CASLGIKANTGELFF. The V gene is TRBV6-2 or TRBV6-3, the J gene TRBJ2-2, with D unclear. In germline, CDR1 is MNHEY, CDR2 SVGEGT. This CDR3 is 15 amino acids long. The V and J ends lost 8 bases and 0 bases respectively, with 13 bases between them.